This T cell receptor (beta chain) stems from a study of PD-L1 blockade in urothelial cancer. Study overall: The study started patients on atezolizumab around 2014, giving 1,200 mg intravenously every 3 weeks.

The sample's time point: peripheral blood 6 weeks after treatment start. Each patient contributed between 1 and 8 total time points of blood mononuclear cells, pretreatment and during treatment. TCRdb's copy holds only in-frame clones and misses some; the assay was immunoSEQ multiplex PCR. The sample has about 120,000 clones; 86% are singletons. V dropped 4 bases and J dropped 1; count of bases not matched to a gene: 11. CDR3 length: 17 amino acids. The V call is TRBV23-1, the J call TRBJ2-7; 9 bases map to TRBD2. TRBV23-1 has ORF status, its function being uncertain. The specimen comprised PBMCs, sampled around atezolizumab (anti-PD-L1) treatment. This clonotype originated in a man between 45 and 60 years old with urothelial cancer. The CDR3 DNA follows: TGCGCCAGCAGTCCTCTAGCGGGACGATATTGTTCCTACGAGCAGTACTTC. Protein: CASSPLAGRYCSYEQYF.